These 18 T cell receptor beta chains were sequenced from one sample in a study of T cell responses to AZD1222 COVID-19 vaccine. Assay used: immunoSEQ multiplex PCR; TCRdb lists only in-frame clones, some missing. The sample records some 130,000 clones, 90% to 95% being singletons. The sequencing used peripheral blood, collected on day 0 of AZD1222 vaccination. All receptors derive from an adult in good health.

The chain is built from TRBV7-2 and TRBJ2-1; 7 bases match TRBD2. The CDR3 is 15 residues long. Germline V gene data show CDR1 as SGHTA and CDR2 as FQGNSA. With V trimmed by 5 bases and J by 1 base, 5 bases remained unmatched. DNA of the CDR3: TGTGCCAGCAGCGGAATCGGGGGGTCCTACAATGAGCAGTTCTTC. Its protein product is CASSGIGGSYNEQFF. The variable domain in full, with the rest retrieved from reference TRBV7-2 and TRBJ2-1, is GAGVSQSPSNKVTEKGKDVELRCDPISGHTALYWYRQSLGQGLEFLIYFQGNSAPDKSGLPSDRFSAERTGGSVSTLTIQRTQQEDSAVYLCASSGIGGSYNEQFFGPGTRLTVL.

This clone appeared once. The J gene is TRBJ2-1, the V gene TRBV3-1 (or the pseudogene TRBV3-2), with D tentatively TRBD1 (6 bases). The V end was cut by 0 bases, the J end by 3 bases, with 15 bases between. CDR3 length equals 17 residues. Germline CDR1 is LGHDT and CDR2 is YNNKEL (reference sequence). Written as DNA, the CDR3 is TGTGCCAGCAGCCAAGATGGAAGGGGGTGGAACTACAATGAGCAGTTCTTC. This translates into CASSQDGRGWNYNEQFF.

The gene calls are TRBV28 and TRBJ2-3; unclear D gene. Germline CDR1 reads MDHEN; CDR2 reads SYDVKM. Trimming removed 3 bases from V and 0 bases from J, with 13 bases in between. CDR3 size: 16 residues. The DNA of the CDR3 is TGTGCCAGCAGTTTCAACGGGTTCTCTAGCACAGATACGCAGTATTTT. Amino acids: CASSFNGFSSTDTQYF.

This chain connects TRBV30 to TRBJ1-1; 7 bases line up with TRBD1. The germline gives CDR1 GTSNPN, CDR2 SVGIG (reference sequence). The CDR3 totals 15 residues. With 1 base clipped from V and 5 bases from J, the junction kept 10 bases outside the gene matches. Here the CDR3 reads CAWSERNRGGTEAFF. Here the CDR3 DNA reads TGTGCCTGGAGTGAAAGGAACAGGGGTGGGACTGAAGCTTTCTTT.

This sequence joins TRBV7-6 and TRBJ1-3; D unclear. The CDR3 sequence is 16 residues long. The ends were cut back, 1 base at V and 1 base at J, with 11 bases in the middle. Germline assignment: CDR1 SGHVS and CDR2 FNYEAQ. CDR3 in amino acids: CASSLGGKRSGNTIYF. CDR3 sequence (DNA): TGTGCCAGCAGCTTAGGGGGAAAGAGGTCTGGAAACACCATATATTTT.

As DNA, the CDR3 is TGTGCCAGCAGCCAAACAGAATACAATGAGCAGTTCTTC. Residues: CASSQTEYNEQFF. V is TRBV3-1 (or the pseudogene TRBV3-2) and J is TRBJ2-1, with no clear D. CDR1 is LGHDT and CDR2 is YNNKEL in the germline V gene (reference sequence). The CDR3 runs 13 residues. The germline V and J ends were trimmed by 2 bases and 4 bases, with 6 bases remaining between them.

A note on this clone: Different DNA sequences within this sample yield the same CDR3. The chain recombines TRBV11-2 with TRBJ1-1; D remains unclear. CDR3 length: 12 residues. The V end lost 2 bases, the J end lost 2 bases, and 3 bases lay between the germline ends. The V gene's germline CDR1 is SGHAT and CDR2 FQNNGV. CDR3 loop: CASSLTNTEAFF. For the CDR3, the DNA is TGTGCCAGCAGCTTAACCAACACTGAAGCTTTCTTT.

This chain connects TRBV28 to TRBJ2-7; D call uncertain. Per germline, CDR1 MDHEN and CDR2 SYDVKM. The CDR3 has 15 residues. V lost 8 bases and J lost 2, with 19 bases in between. Written as DNA, the CDR3 is TGTGCCAGCCAAGGTCCAGGTGGCCGAGCCTACGAGCAGTACTTC. Protein product: CASQGPGGRAYEQYF.

V and J are TRBV6-5 and TRBJ2-7; TRBD1 matches 11 bases. With V trimmed by 6 bases and J by 3 bases, 7 bases remained unmatched. Germline CDR1 is MNHEY and CDR2 is SVGAGI. This CDR3 region has 15 residues. The CDR3 DNA follows: TGTGCCAGCAGCTCCGGACAGGGGGCAGGCTACGAGCAGTACTTC. It is translated as CASSSGQGAGYEQYF.

As DNA, the CDR3 is TGTGCCAGCAGTACGGGACTCGCGGACTCAGATACGCAGTATTTT. Amino acids: CASSTGLADSDTQYF. The chain recombines TRBV6-2 or TRBV6-3 with TRBJ2-3; possible D gene TRBD2, 6 bases. CDR3 length: 15 amino acids. The germline CDR1 and CDR2 sequences are MNHEY and SVGEGT. V gave up 5 bases and J gave up 4 bases, with 16 bases separating them.

The chain links TRBV7-9 to TRBJ2-1; tentatively, D is TRBD2 (5 bases). Looked up from germline, CDR1 is SEHNR and CDR2 is FQNEAQ (reference sequence). The CDR3 contains 13 residues. Deletions cut 2 bases from V and 8 bases from J, with 10 bases between. CDR3 bases: TGTGCCAGCAGCTTATTCGGGGATGATGAGCAGTTCTTC. It yields the protein CASSLFGDDEQFF. Looking up the rest from reference TRBV7-9 and TRBJ2-1 gives the full variable domain: DTGVSQNPRHKITKRGQNVTFRCDPISEHNRLYWYRQTLGQGPEFLTYFQNEAQLEKSRLLSDRFSAERPKGSFSTLEIQRTEQGDSAMYLCASSLFGDDEQFFGPGTRLTVL.

This rearrangement joins TRBV21-1 to TRBJ1-5. TRBV21-1 constitutes a pseudogene. The CDR3 contains 16 residues. The CDR3 spells CASSKNRGKGNQPQHF. The DNA of the CDR3 is TGTGCCAGCAGCAAAAACCGAGGGAAGGGCAATCAGCCCCAGCATTTT.

V is TRBV12-3 or TRBV12-4 and J is TRBJ1-5; D possibly corresponds to TRBD1 (5 bases). V lost 6 bases to trimming and J lost 6 bases, with 12 bases between them. This CDR3 region has 13 residues. In nucleotides, the CDR3 is TGTGCCAGCAGACAGTCAGGGCTTCAGCCCCAGCATTTT. Protein sequence: CASRQSGLQPQHF.

The chain joins TRBV9 to TRBJ1-1; D is uncertain. Germline V gene lookup returns CDR1 SGDLS and CDR2 YYNGEE. Trimming stripped 2 bases from V and 4 bases from J, with 9 bases between. This CDR3 comprises 13 residues. Written as DNA, the CDR3 is TGTGCCAGCAGCGTCTCACTCTCCACTGAAGCTTTCTTT. Translated, it gives CASSVSLSTEAFF.

This chain connects TRBV7-2 to TRBJ1-2; TRBD1 matches at 8 bases. The CDR3 has 15 residues. Germline CDR1 and CDR2: SGHTA and FQGNSA. V lost 5 bases to trimming and J lost 14 bases; unmatched junction nucleotides: 19. The CDR3 nucleotides read TGTGCCAGCAGCACGACCAGGGGGCGATCCGGTTTGGGGACCTTC. Amino acid sequence: CASSTTRGRSGLGTF.

J is TRBJ1-1 and V is TRBV29-1; a weak D match, TRBD1 (5 bases). This CDR3 is built from 13 residues. V shed 4 bases and J shed 4 bases, with 13 bases lying between them. CDR1 and CDR2 (germline): SQVTM, ANQGSEA. CDR3 bases: TGCAGCGTTGTGGGGGGGTTAGGCACTGAAGCTTTCTTT. Translated: CSVVGGLGTEAFF.

The chain carries TRBV4-2 and TRBJ2-2; D call uncertain. CDR1 is LGHNA and CDR2 is YNFKEQ in the germline V gene. The length of the CDR3 is 14 residues. Trimming removed 0 bases from V and 0 bases from J, with 2 bases in between. The CDR3 reads CASSQDTNTGELFF. The CDR3 bases are TGTGCCAGCAGCCAAGACACGAACACCGGGGAGCTGTTTTTT.

V is TRBV18 and J is TRBJ2-7; no clear D. Trimming left V 3 bases short and J 1 base short, with 4 bases between. CDR3 length: 12 amino acids. Germline assignment: CDR1 KGHSH and CDR2 LQKENI. The CDR3 DNA reads TGTGCCAGCTCACCGAATTCCTACGAGCAGTACTTC. This codes for CASSPNSYEQYF.